This entry is about one T cell receptor beta chain. The antigen is not known. In terms of origin and age, donors were healthy Caucasian individuals from Russia aged about 6 to 90. A J-beta primer mix and a sample-barcoded 5' primer were used in a second PCR of about 7 to 12 cycles. Every sample returned 2.5 million or more CDR3-containing paired-end reads. TCRdb recomputed calls from the 5' RACE reads with MiXCR, one row per CDR3 protein. The table records 600,000 to 900,000 distinct CDR3 sequences, approximately 24% of them present only once. The sample originates from a study of blood T cells in healthy people across ages. Notes on the study in general: Underestimates were what the diversity estimates from one million T cells were considered to be.

Another study also made use of these data, one on T cells of mothers and their children. That study adds: Reverse transcription into cDNA received all extracted RNA, at roughly 1.6 ug per 15 ul.

This clonotype was sampled from a boy aged 5-17 years in good health. Material: blood.

CDR3 nucleotides: TGTGCCAGCAGCCGGGGACTAGCGGGGGGCCTGGATACGCAGTATTTT. Amino acid sequence: CASSRGLAGGLDTQYF. This chain connects TRBV3-1 to TRBJ2-3, with TRBD2 matching over 15 bases. The CDR3 runs 16 residues. Germline CDR1 LGHDT, CDR2 YNNKEL (reference sequence). Trimming removed 4 bases from V and 6 bases from J; junction bases left unmatched: 5.